This TCR beta chain was observed in a study of cytomegalovirus exposure and HLA in healthy donors. Study background: The study placed over 65% of its 398 genotyped donors in the Caucasian-associated ancestry cluster. Points from the study as a whole: The study listed some 160 cytomegalovirus-associated TCR beta chains. CMV serostatus was the only immune exposure information that was available. In a later analysis, V- and J-gene trimming of beta chains associated with a DCLRE1C missense variant, replicated independently.

This clone was counted a single time. Its antigen remains unidentified. This CDR3 has 14 amino acids. Germline V gene data show CDR1 as LGHNA and CDR2 as YNFKEQ. PCR amplification relied on 60 Vbeta primers (plus 13 Jbeta primers). Sequenced by immunoSEQ multiplex PCR; TCRdb stores in-frame clones only, minus some. The sample has 200,000 to 250,000 clones; approximately 80% are singletons. The sequence came from a man aged 50 or older in good health and CMV-seronegative. The chain uses TRBV4-2 and TRBJ2-5, with TRBD2 matching 7 bases. The J call may be wrong; the DNA end is better matched by TRBJ2-7. The source material was PBMCs. This chain's CDR3 is CASSQGSGRYEQYF. As DNA, the CDR3 is TGTGCCAGCAGCCAAGGTAGCGGGCGCTACGAGCAGTACTTC.